The rows below give T cell receptor beta chains drawn from one sample of a study of blood T cell repertoires in COVID-19. The data were produced by immunoSEQ multiplex PCR, yet TCRdb's version contains in-frame clones alone and is incomplete. The table has about 88,000 clones, roughly 88% seen once. Sequencing used peripheral blood. These receptors originate from a man older than 75 with acute or convalescent COVID-19. Both conserved end residues are part of each CDR3. Each record gives: CDR3 DNA, CDR3 protein, clone size, D gene, V gene, J gene. D genes are given only for firm matches. Clone size is given for some rows only: seen once, a few or many times, or a class if the clone is expanded.

DNA: TGTGCCAGCAGTACCGAGGGAATGCACACCATATATTTT
CDR3: CASSTEGMHTIYF
size: .
D: .
V: TRBV6-5
J: TRBJ1-3

DNA: TGTGCCAGCTCACCAGAGGGCAATCCCCTCCACTTT
CDR3: CASSPEGNPLHF
size: once
D: .
V: TRBV18
J: TRBJ1-6

DNA: TGTGCCAGCTCGCTGCACCGACAGTTCCAAGAGACCCAGTACTTC
CDR3: CASSLHRQFQETQYF
size: .
D: .
V: TRBV18
J: TRBJ2-5

DNA: TGTGCCAGCAGTGACGGGACAAGGGGCTATGGCTACACCTTC
CDR3: CASSDGTRGYGYTF
size: .
D: .
V: TRBV6-4
J: TRBJ1-2

DNA: TGTGCCAGCAGCTTAATTAGCGGGGGGTCCTACAATGAGCAGTTCTTC
CDR3: CASSLISGGSYNEQFF
size: .
D: TRBD2
V: TRBV7-3
J: TRBJ2-1

DNA: TGTGCCAGCAGTGACGACCAGAGTTACGGGGAAAAACTGTTTTTT
CDR3: CASSDDQSYGEKLFF
size: once
D: .
V: TRBV6-1
J: TRBJ1-4

DNA: TGTGCCAGCAGATTCGGCGGGAGTAGGGGCAATGAGCAGTTCTTC
CDR3: CASRFGGSRGNEQFF
size: .
D: TRBD2
V: TRBV28
J: TRBJ2-1

DNA: TGTGCCAGCAGTTACGGGGGGAACTATGGCTACACCTTC
CDR3: CASSYGGNYGYTF
size: .
D: .
V: TRBV6-6
J: TRBJ1-2

DNA: TGCGCCAGCAGCCTGGACCTACCCTTTTGGGAGCAGTACTTC
CDR3: CASSLDLPFWEQYF
size: .
D: .
V: TRBV5-1
J: TRBJ2-7

DNA: TGTGCCAGTCAATTGGACAGGGGGCCAGCTTTCTTT
CDR3: CASQLDRGPAFF
size: .
D: TRBD1
V: TRBV19
J: TRBJ1-1

DNA: TGTGCCAGCAGCCCAGGCCACCATTCCTTCTACGAGCAGTACTTC
CDR3: CASSPGHHSFYEQYF
size: .
D: .
V: TRBV9
J: TRBJ2-7

DNA: TGTGCCTGGGGGAACAGGGGGGAAGGGATAAGTGGAAACACCATATATTTT
CDR3: CAWGNRGEGISGNTIYF
size: .
D: TRBD1
V: TRBV30
J: TRBJ1-3

DNA: TGTGCCAGCTCACTCGCTGAGACTAGCGGGGGGATCAGGGAGTTCTTC
CDR3: CASSLAETSGGIREFF
size: .
D: TRBD2
V: TRBV18
J: TRBJ2-1

DNA: TGTGCCAGCAGTTTCCAGTTGGGCAGTTACAATGAGCAGTTCTTC
CDR3: CASSFQLGSYNEQFF
size: .
D: .
V: TRBV27
J: TRBJ2-1

DNA: TGCAGCGTTGAAACGGACAGGGGGCGGGATGGCTACACCTTC
CDR3: CSVETDRGRDGYTF
size: .
D: TRBD1
V: TRBV29-1
J: TRBJ1-2

DNA: TGTGCCAGCAGCCCCCGGGAAGAGGGACAGGGGATGTATGGCTACACCTTC
CDR3: CASSPREEGQGMYGYTF
size: .
D: TRBD1
V: TRBV3-1/TRBV3-2
J: TRBJ1-2

DNA: TGCGCCAGCAGCTTGGATGGGACAGGGCCAGAGACCCAGTACTTC
CDR3: CASSLDGTGPETQYF
size: once
D: TRBD1
V: TRBV5-1
J: TRBJ2-5

DNA: TGTGCCAGCAGCTTGGGGGGCAGCAATCAGCCCCAGCATTTT
CDR3: CASSLGGSNQPQHF
size: .
D: .
V: TRBV5-6
J: TRBJ1-5

DNA: TGCGCCAGCAGCTTTACAGAGTACGATGAAGCTTTCTTT
CDR3: CASSFTEYDEAFF
size: .
D: .
V: TRBV5-1
J: TRBJ1-1

DNA: TGCAGCGTGGTGGACAGGGCTGCCTACGAGCAGTACTTC
CDR3: CSVVDRAAYEQYF
size: .
D: TRBD1
V: TRBV29-1
J: TRBJ2-7

DNA: TGTGCCAGCAGCTTAGGGGCGGGAGGGGGTACGGACAATGAGCAGTTCTTC
CDR3: CASSLGAGGGTDNEQFF
size: .
D: TRBD2
V: TRBV7-3
J: TRBJ2-1

DNA: TGTGCCAGCAGCGTAGGGGTCGGACAGGGACGGAACATTCAGTACTTC
CDR3: CASSVGVGQGRNIQYF
size: .
D: TRBD1
V: TRBV9
J: TRBJ2-4

DNA: TGTGCCAGCAGCCAAGAAGGCAGGGGGGAGTATCAGCCCCAGCATTTT
CDR3: CASSQEGRGEYQPQHF
size: .
D: TRBD1
V: TRBV4-2
J: TRBJ1-5

DNA: TGTGCCAGCAGTTATGCGGGGGGGGACAGTTATGAAAAACTGTTTTTT
CDR3: CASSYAGGDSYEKLFF
size: .
D: TRBD1
V: TRBV28
J: TRBJ1-4

DNA: TGCGCCAGCAGCTTATCGGGGAACTACGAGCAGTACTTC
CDR3: CASSLSGNYEQYF
size: .
D: .
V: TRBV5-1
J: TRBJ2-7

DNA: TGTGCCAGCAGAAAAGGGCAGGGGGCGCCCACCGGGGAGCTGTTTTTT
CDR3: CASRKGQGAPTGELFF
size: .
D: TRBD1
V: TRBV6-6
J: TRBJ2-2

DNA: TGTGCCAGCAGTTTGGACAGGGTCACAGATACGCAGTATTTT
CDR3: CASSLDRVTDTQYF
size: .
D: TRBD1
V: TRBV27
J: TRBJ2-3

DNA: TGCAGTGCTAGTGCCCTAGCGGGGGGGACAGATACGCAGTATTTT
CDR3: CSASALAGGTDTQYF
size: .
D: TRBD2
V: TRBV20-1
J: TRBJ2-3

DNA: TGCGCCAGCAGCTACGGACAAAACACTGAAGCTTTCTTT
CDR3: CASSYGQNTEAFF
size: .
D: .
V: TRBV5-1
J: TRBJ1-1

DNA: TGTGCCAGCAGTTCCGGGGATGAAAAACTGTTTTTT
CDR3: CASSSGDEKLFF
size: .
D: .
V: TRBV28
J: TRBJ1-4

DNA: TGTGCCAGCAGCGGTTGGATCTGGGACACAGGCTATGGCTACACCTTC
CDR3: CASSGWIWDTGYGYTF
size: .
D: .
V: TRBV7-8
J: TRBJ1-2

DNA: TGTGCCAGCAGCTTGTGGGGAGGAGCTGGGGCCAACGTCCTGACTTTC
CDR3: CASSLWGGAGANVLTF
size: .
D: .
V: TRBV5-8
J: TRBJ2-6

DNA: TGCAGCGTTGATTTCCCGACAGGTGCGGGTGAGCAGTTCTTC
CDR3: CSVDFPTGAGEQFF
size: .
D: .
V: TRBV29-1
J: TRBJ2-1

DNA: TGTGCCAGCAGTTTTAACACATTGAACACTGAAGCTTTCTTT
CDR3: CASSFNTLNTEAFF
size: .
D: .
V: TRBV27
J: TRBJ1-1

DNA: TGTGCCAGCGGAGCTAACTATGGCTACACCTTC
CDR3: CASGANYGYTF
size: .
D: .
V: TRBV6-5
J: TRBJ1-2